These 17 T cell receptor beta chains share one sample of origin, sequenced in a study of OX40 agonist ivuxolimab in advanced cancers. TCRdb's copy holds only in-frame clones and misses some; the assay was immunoSEQ multiplex PCR. The table shows fewer than 100,000 clones, with approximately 83% occurring only once. The specimen was CD4+ or CD8+ T cells sorted from blood, collected in a trial of the OX40 agonist ivuxolimab. The receptors shown here come from an adult with an advanced solid tumor such as melanoma, head and neck, liver or kidney cancer.

The rearrangement uses TRBV11-2 and TRBJ1-4; TRBD1 matches 11 bases. V gave up 5 bases and J gave up 8 bases; unmatched junction bases: 10. Germline values: CDR1 SGHAT, CDR2 FQNNGV. This CDR3 region has 16 residues. CDR3 sequence: CASSLHGTGGEEKLFF. The DNA of the CDR3 is TGTGCCAGCAGCCTTCATGGGACAGGGGGAGAAGAAAAACTGTTTTTT.

This sequence joins TRBV10-3 and TRBJ1-4; 10 positions agree with TRBD1. The CDR3 is 14 residues long. J gave up 8 bases and V 6 bases, and 6 bases lay outside the gene matches. Germline CDR1 ENHRY, CDR2 SYGVKD. The CDR3, as DNA: TGTGCCATCAGCCGGGACAGGGGTGGCGAAAAACTGTTTTTT. Amino acids: CAISRDRGGEKLFF.

The genes are TRBV6-1 and TRBJ2-7; 7 bases line up with TRBD1. The CDR3 is made up of 15 amino acids. The trim removed 6 bases at V and 5 bases at J, leaving 13 bases unmatched. Germline CDR1 is MNHNS and CDR2 is SASEGT. The CDR3 DNA reads TGTGCCAGCAGCCGAGTGGGACAGATGACCGACGAGCAGTACTTC. It codes for CASSRVGQMTDEQYF.

The chain links TRBV5-6 to TRBJ2-7; no firm D call. CDR3 length: 14 residues. The V gene lost 0 bases and the J gene lost 3 bases, with 10 bases spanning the gap. Germline V gene sequence: CDR1 SGHDT, CDR2 YYEEEE. This CDR3 is CASSLGTRVYEQYF. CDR3 nucleotide sequence: TGTGCCAGCAGCTTGGGAACACGTGTCTACGAGCAGTACTTC.

The rearrangement links TRBV6-1 to TRBJ2-5; D is undetermined. Trimming took off 1 base at V and 3 bases at J, with 9 bases between the two ends. This CDR3 region has 14 residues. The germline V gene has CDR1 MNHNS and CDR2 SASEGT. The CDR3: CASSEGTGKETQYF. The CDR3 region has the DNA TGTGCCAGCAGTGAAGGGACCGGCAAAGAGACCCAGTACTTC.

The rearrangement joins TRBV5-1 to TRBJ2-5, with D tentatively TRBD1 or TRBD2 (5 bases each). Germline CDR1 reads SGHRS; CDR2 reads YFSETQ. The CDR3 covers 14 residues. The V end was cut by 4 bases, the J end by 1 base, with 11 bases between. Here the CDR3 DNA reads TGCGCCAGCAGCCTGAGGGGCTTCCAAGAGACCCAGTACTTC. As protein: CASSLRGFQETQYF.

The rearrangement joins TRBV19 to TRBJ2-1; 7 positions agree with TRBD1. Trimming cost V 3 bases and J 8 bases; bases outside gene matches: 7. Per the germline V gene, CDR1 is LNHDA and CDR2 is SQIVND (reference sequence). CDR3 length equals 14 residues. CDR3 DNA sequence: TGTGCCAGTAGTATCCTCCGACAGGGTTATGAGCAGTTCTTC. Translating it yields CASSILRQGYEQFF.

This chain connects TRBV5-1 to TRBJ2-3; unclear D gene. Trimming took 4 bases from V and 2 from J, leaving 11 bases between them. Germline loops: CDR1 SGHRS, CDR2 YFSETQ. The CDR3 is 14 residues long. CDR3 residues: CASSLGISTDTQYF. In nucleotides, the CDR3 is TGCGCCAGCAGCCTGGGGATTTCCACAGATACGCAGTATTTT.

The chain couples TRBV28 to TRBJ2-2; D unclear. The germline V gene has CDR1 MDHEN and CDR2 SYDVKM. This CDR3 has 15 amino acids. V was trimmed by 6 bases and J by 8 bases, leaving 19 bases between them. CDR3 in amino acids: CASSLGARRTGELFF. The CDR3 nucleotides are TGTGCCAGCAGCCTCGGTGCCCGTCGCACAGGGGAGCTGTTTTTT.

The chain joins TRBV7-3 to TRBJ2-5; weak D call: TRBD2 (5 bases). Per germline, CDR1 SGHTA and CDR2 FQGTGA. This CDR3 comprises 14 residues. Trimming pared 2 bases from V and 2 bases from J, leaving 9 bases between. CDR3 protein: CASSLDPGQETQYF. CDR3 coding DNA: TGTGCCAGCAGCTTAGATCCGGGACAAGAGACCCAGTACTTC.

This chain links TRBV4-2 with TRBJ1-2; D is unresolved. The CDR3 is 16 residues long. V was cut by 4 bases and J by 4 bases, with 19 bases left in between. The germline gives CDR1 LGHNA, CDR2 YNFKEQ. For the CDR3, the DNA is TGTGCCAGCAGCCCGATATTTGGACGGGTTAGCTATGGCTACACCTTC. It yields the protein CASSPIFGRVSYGYTF.

This sequence joins TRBV25-1 and TRBJ1-2, with D unresolved. In germline, CDR1 is MGHDK, CDR2 SYGVNS. Trimming cost V 5 bases and J 4 bases, with 20 bases left between them. There are 16 residues in the CDR3. The CDR3 DNA sequence: TGTGCCAGCAGTCGAAGCGTACTGGGAAAGACCTATGGCTACACCTTC. Translation gives CASSRSVLGKTYGYTF.

V is TRBV5-4 and J is TRBJ1-5, with D unclear. CDR1 is SGHNT and CDR2 is YYREEE in the germline V gene (reference sequence). V dropped 2 bases and J dropped 3 bases, with 3 bases sitting between them. The CDR3 runs 12 residues. In DNA form, the CDR3 reads TGTGCCAGCAGCTTTCCCAATCAGCCCCAGCATTTT. It encodes CASSFPNQPQHF.

The J gene is TRBJ2-1, the V gene TRBV4-2, with 14 bases identical to TRBD2. The CDR3 is 17 residues long. V lost 4 bases, J lost 9 bases, and 11 bases stayed unmatched. Germline CDR1 reads LGHNA; CDR2 reads YNFKEQ. CDR3 coding DNA: TGTGCCAGCAGCCCGTCCGGACTAGCGGGGGGCTGGGGTGAGCAGTTCTTC. This encodes CASSPSGLAGGWGEQFF.

This chain connects TRBV9 to TRBJ2-7; 11 bases line up with TRBD1. The CDR3 sequence is 14 residues long. V lost 4 bases to trimming and J lost 7 bases; unmatched junction nucleotides: 7. Germline values: CDR1 SGDLS, CDR2 YYNGEE. CDR3 region: CASSSGQGAREQYF. The CDR3 region has the DNA TGTGCCAGCAGCTCCGGACAGGGGGCGAGGGAGCAGTACTTC.

V is TRBV27 and J is TRBJ1-6; 9 bases agree with TRBD1. Germline V CDR1 and CDR2: MNHEY, SMNVEV (reference sequence). The CDR3 consists of 15 residues. The V and J ends lost 3 bases and 6 bases, in that order; junction bases with no gene match: 3. The CDR3 spells CASSLGQGINSPLHF. CDR3 DNA: TGTGCCAGCAGTTTGGGACAGGGAATTAATTCACCCCTCCACTTT.

The gene calls are TRBV2 and TRBJ1-2, with TRBD1 matching 7 bases. CDR1 and CDR2 from the germline V gene are SNHLY and FYNNEI. Losses at the gene ends were 6 bases for V and 6 bases for J; bases not matched to a gene: 13. The CDR3 totals 15 residues. CDR3 sequence (DNA): TGTGCCAGCAGCATAGACAGGGTTTTGGGAGATGGCTACACCTTC. Amino acids: CASSIDRVLGDGYTF.